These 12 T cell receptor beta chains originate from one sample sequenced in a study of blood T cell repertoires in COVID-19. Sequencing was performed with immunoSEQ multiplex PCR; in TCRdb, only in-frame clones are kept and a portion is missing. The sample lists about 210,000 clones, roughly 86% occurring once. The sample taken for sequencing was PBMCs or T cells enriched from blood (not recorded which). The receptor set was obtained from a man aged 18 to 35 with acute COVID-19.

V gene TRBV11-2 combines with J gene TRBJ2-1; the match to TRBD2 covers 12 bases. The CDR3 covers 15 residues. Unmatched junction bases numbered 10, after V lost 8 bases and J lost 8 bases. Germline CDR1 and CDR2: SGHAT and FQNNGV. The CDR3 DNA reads TGTGCCAGCCGCTCTGGACTAGCGGGGATAGATGAGCAGTTCTTC. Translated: CASRSGLAGIDEQFF.

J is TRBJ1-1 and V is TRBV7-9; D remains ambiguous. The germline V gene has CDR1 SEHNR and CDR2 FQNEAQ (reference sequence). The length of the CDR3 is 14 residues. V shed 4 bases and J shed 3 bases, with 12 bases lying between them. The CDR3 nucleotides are TGTGCCAGCAGCTCCGCGCAGCGGGACACTGAAGCTTTCTTT. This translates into CASSSAQRDTEAFF.

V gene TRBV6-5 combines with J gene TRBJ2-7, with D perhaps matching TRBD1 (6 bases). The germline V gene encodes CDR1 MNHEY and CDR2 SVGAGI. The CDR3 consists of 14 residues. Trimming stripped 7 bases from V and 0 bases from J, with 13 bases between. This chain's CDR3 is CASTNSGDSYEQYF. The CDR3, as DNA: TGTGCCAGCACTAACTCAGGGGACTCCTACGAGCAGTACTTC.

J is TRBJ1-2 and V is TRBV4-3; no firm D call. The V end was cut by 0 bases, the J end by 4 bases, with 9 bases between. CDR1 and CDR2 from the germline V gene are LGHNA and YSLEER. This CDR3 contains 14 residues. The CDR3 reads CASSQDKNTYGYTF. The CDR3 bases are TGCGCCAGCAGCCAAGATAAGAACACCTATGGCTACACCTTC.

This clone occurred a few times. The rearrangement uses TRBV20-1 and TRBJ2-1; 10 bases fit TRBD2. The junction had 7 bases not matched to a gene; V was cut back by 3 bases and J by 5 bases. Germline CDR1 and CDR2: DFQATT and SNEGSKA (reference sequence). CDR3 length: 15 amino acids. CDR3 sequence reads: CSASWASGGNNEQFF. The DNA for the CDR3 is TGCAGTGCTAGTTGGGCTAGCGGGGGAAACAATGAGCAGTTCTTC.

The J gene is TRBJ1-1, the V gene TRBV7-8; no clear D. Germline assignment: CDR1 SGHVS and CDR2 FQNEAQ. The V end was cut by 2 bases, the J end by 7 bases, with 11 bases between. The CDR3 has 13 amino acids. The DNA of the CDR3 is TGTGCCAGCAGCTTACCCTCCCGGAGTGAAGCTTTCTTT. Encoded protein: CASSLPSRSEAFF.

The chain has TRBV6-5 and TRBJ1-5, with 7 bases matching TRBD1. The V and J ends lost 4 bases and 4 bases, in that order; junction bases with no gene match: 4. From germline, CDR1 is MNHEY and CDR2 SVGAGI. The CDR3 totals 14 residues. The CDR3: CASSLTTGNQPQHF. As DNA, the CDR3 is TGTGCCAGCAGTTTAACGACAGGGAATCAGCCCCAGCATTTT.

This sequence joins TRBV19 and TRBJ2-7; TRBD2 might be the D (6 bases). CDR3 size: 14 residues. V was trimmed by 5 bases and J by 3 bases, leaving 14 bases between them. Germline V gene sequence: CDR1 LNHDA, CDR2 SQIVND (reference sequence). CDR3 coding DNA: TGTGCCAGTAGTCAAACCCCGACTAGCTACGAGCAGTACTTC. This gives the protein CASSQTPTSYEQYF.

CDR3 DNA sequence: TGCGCCAGCAGTGCCCCCCTCGGGAGGCAGGCCAATGAGCAGTTCTTC. It yields the protein CASSAPLGRQANEQFF. This chain uses TRBV10-2 with TRBJ2-1; 7 nucleotides agree with TRBD2. The CDR3 sequence is 16 residues long. Looked up from germline, CDR1 is WSHSY and CDR2 is SAAADI. With V trimmed by 4 bases and J by 6 bases, 12 bases remained unmatched.

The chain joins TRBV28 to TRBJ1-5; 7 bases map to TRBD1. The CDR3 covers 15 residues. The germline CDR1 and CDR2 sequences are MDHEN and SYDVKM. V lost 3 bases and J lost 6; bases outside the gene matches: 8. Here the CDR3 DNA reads TGTGCCAGCAGTTTCGAACAGGGGAACCGTCAGCCCCAGCATTTT. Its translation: CASSFEQGNRQPQHF.

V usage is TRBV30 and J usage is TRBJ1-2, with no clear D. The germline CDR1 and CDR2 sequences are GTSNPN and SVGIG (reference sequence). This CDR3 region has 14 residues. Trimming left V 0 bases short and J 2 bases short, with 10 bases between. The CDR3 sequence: CAWSVGRPNYGYTF. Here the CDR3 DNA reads TGTGCCTGGAGTGTGGGCAGGCCGAACTATGGCTACACCTTC.

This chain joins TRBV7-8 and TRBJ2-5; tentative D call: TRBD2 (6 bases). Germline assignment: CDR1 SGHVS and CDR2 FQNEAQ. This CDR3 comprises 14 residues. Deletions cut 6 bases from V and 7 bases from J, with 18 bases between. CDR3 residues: CASSPRQKGGTQYF. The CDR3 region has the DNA TGTGCCAGCAGTCCCCGACAGAAGGGAGGGACCCAGTACTTC. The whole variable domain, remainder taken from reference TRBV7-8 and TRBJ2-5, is GAGVSQSPRYKVAKRGQDVALRCDPISGHVSLFWYQQALGQGPEFLTYFQNEAQLDKSGLPSDRFFAERPEGSVSTLKIQRTQQEDSAVYLCASSPRQKGGTQYFGPGTRLLVL.